This T cell receptor (beta chain) appears in the sequencing data of a study of response to subunit inactivated influenza vaccine. Regarding the study as a whole: Authors suggested each seasonal influenza vaccination recruits few new T cells.

The V gene's germline CDR1 is DFQATT and CDR2 SNEGSKA (reference sequence). V shed 5 bases, J shed 2 bases, and the junction held 10 bases outside the gene matches. This CDR3 contains 16 residues. TCRdb analysed the RT-PCR reads with MiXCR anew, one entry per CDR3 protein. The sample lists around 480,000 distinct CDR3 sequences, approximately 15% occurring once. Worth noting for this clonotype: Its matching antigen is unknown.

The chain recombines TRBV20-1 with TRBJ2-3; 10 positions match TRBD1. The specimen was CD4+ T cells sorted from PBMCs, collected around 25 months after vaccination. This clonotype originated in a man aged 50 to 69 who received an inactivated influenza vaccine. The CDR3 here is CSAVGGTGDHTDTQYF. The DNA for the CDR3 is TGCAGTGCTGTGGGTGGGACAGGGGACCACACAGATACGCAGTATTTT.